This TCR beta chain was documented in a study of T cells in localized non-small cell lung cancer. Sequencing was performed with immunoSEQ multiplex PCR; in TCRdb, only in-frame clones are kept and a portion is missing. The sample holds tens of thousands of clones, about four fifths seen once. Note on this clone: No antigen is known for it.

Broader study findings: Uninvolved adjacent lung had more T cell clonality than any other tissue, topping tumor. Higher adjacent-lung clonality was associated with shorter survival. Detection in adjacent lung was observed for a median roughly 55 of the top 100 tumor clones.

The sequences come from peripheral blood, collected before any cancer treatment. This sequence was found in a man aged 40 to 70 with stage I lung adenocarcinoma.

The CDR3 sequence is CASSLLAGGHGNIQYF. CDR3 nucleotides: TGCGCCAGCAGCTTGCTAGCGGGAGGGCATGGAAACATTCAGTACTTC. J is TRBJ2-4 and V is TRBV5-1, with 12 bases fitting TRBD2. This CDR3 has 16 residues. Losses at the gene ends were 1 base for V and 6 bases for J; bases not matched to a gene: 5. Germline loops: CDR1 SGHRS, CDR2 YFSETQ.